The clone carrying this T cell receptor (beta chain) has ten or more counts. Its antigen remains unidentified. Trimming took 0 bases from V and 12 from J; bases not matched to a gene: 14. This CDR3 has 16 amino acids. Germline CDR1 is MGHRA and CDR2 is YSYEKL. As to time point: longitudinal time-point 2. Unsorted libraries were derived from 2 million PBMCs stored at -80 C. Synthesis of cDNA used 5'RACE (with 10-nucleotide random UMIs). A single record per CDR3 protein comes from TCRdb applying MiXCR to the 5' RACE reads. The sample shows roughly 60,000 distinct CDR3 sequences, roughly 9.7% of them seen only once. The data were obtained in a study of neurological immune-mediated disorders. Study observations and caveats: Expanded clones shared no CDR3 amino acid sequences across subjects, suggesting private repertoires in all groups. The most TCR clonal expansion was seen in HTLV-1-associated myelopathy, and the least was seen in multiple sclerosis, which fell below healthy controls.

Source material: PBMCs. The chain carries TRBV4-1 and TRBJ1-1; 9 positions match TRBD1. The receptor's source is a man aged 25-45 years in good health. The CDR3 here is CASSQEAAGQGSKPFF. The CDR3 nucleotides read TGCGCCAGCAGCCAAGAAGCCGCCGGACAGGGGTCAAAACCTTTCTTT.